This T cell receptor (beta chain) was documented in a study of T-cell memory formation after mild COVID-19. One entry per CDR3 protein results from TCRdb running MiXCR on the 5' RACE reads. The sample has some 450,000 distinct CDR3 sequences; 20% are singletons. CDR1 is MNHEY and CDR2 is SVGAGI in the germline V gene. Trimming stripped 10 bases from V and 4 bases from J, with 17 bases between. The CDR3 sequence is 15 residues long. Specimen: PBMCs or a T cell subset sorted from them (not recorded which). The V and J genes are TRBV6-5 and TRBJ2-6; D not resolved. This clonotype was sampled from an adult woman who had mild COVID-19 (a few samples of this study predate the infection). Cell type and time point are not known. The CDR3: CATAELPSGANVLTF. CDR3 bases: TGTGCCACCGCCGAGTTACCATCGGGGGCCAACGTCCTGACTTTC.